This T cell receptor beta chain was recorded in a study of T cells in narcolepsy. The CDR3 length is 14 residues. The V end lost 4 bases, the J end lost 1 base, and 13 bases lay between the germline ends. Germline CDR1 GTSNPN, CDR2 SVGIG (reference sequence). Turning to this clone: Its antigen remains unknown.

Only in-frame clones appear in the TCRdb table, and some are missing; sequencing was by immunoSEQ multiplex PCR. Among about 29,000 clones listed, over 75% were seen once. The study, taken as a whole, reports: Comparing one patient's CSF and blood CD4+ clonotypes highlighted HCRT- and TRIB2-specific autoreactive clonotypes.

The TCR originated in a human donor in good health. Sample: memory (CD45RA-) CD4+ T cells from blood. The rearrangement joins TRBV30 to TRBJ1-2, with D perhaps TRBD1 (5 bases). CDR3 sequence reads: CAWTPSGVNYGYTF. The CDR3 bases are TGTGCCTGGACCCCCTCGGGGGTTAACTATGGCTACACCTTC.